A single sample gave rise to the 17 T cell receptor beta chains below, sequenced in a study of blood T cell repertoires in COVID-19. Clones were sequenced by immunoSEQ multiplex PCR, and TCRdb holds only the in-frame ones, with some missing. The data hold some 220,000 clones, with 75% to 90% observed a single time. Sequencing input: PBMCs or T cells enriched from blood (not recorded which). All receptors come from a woman aged 18-29 years in a cohort exposed to, infected with or recovered from COVID-19 (not recorded which).

The chain is built from TRBV2 and TRBJ1-2; D is perhaps TRBD1 (6 bases). Trimming took 3 bases from V and 4 from J, leaving 12 bases between them. The CDR3 is made up of 14 amino acids. The germline gives CDR1 SNHLY, CDR2 FYNNEI. The CDR3, as DNA: TGTGCCAGCAGTGACCGGACAGAAAGCTATGGCTACACCTTC. Protein sequence: CASSDRTESYGYTF.

The V and J genes are TRBV7-3 and TRBJ1-6, with 7 nucleotides matching TRBD1. The length of the CDR3 is 15 residues. V shed 5 bases and J 6 bases; nucleotides not matched to a gene: 7. Germline-derived CDR1 and CDR2 are SGHTA and FQGTGA. In DNA form, the CDR3 reads TGTGCCAGCAGCCTCCGACAGGGAGGTAATTCACCCCTCCACTTT. This gives the protein CASSLRQGGNSPLHF.

The chain joins TRBV7-9 to TRBJ1-1, with a weak D call TRBD1 (6 bases). Germline CDR1 is SEHNR and CDR2 is FQNEAQ (reference sequence). This CDR3 is 19 amino acids long. Trimming shortened V by 1 base and J by 3 bases, and 24 bases separated the two germline ends. In nucleotides, the CDR3 is TGTGCCAGCAGCTTAGTTTTCTCGGGATGGGACACCCTACACACTGAAGCTTTCTTT. Protein: CASSLVFSGWDTLHTEAFF.

The chain recombines TRBV6-5 with TRBJ1-1; 7 bases match TRBD1. The trim removed 7 bases at V and 8 bases at J, leaving 13 bases unmatched. Germline V lookup: CDR1 MNHEY, CDR2 SVGAGI. The length of the CDR3 is 14 residues. Here the CDR3 DNA reads TGTGCCAGCAAGGAGGGTAGGGGGCTAGCGGAAGCTTTCTTT. Protein product: CASKEGRGLAEAFF.

The chain uses TRBV6-1 and TRBJ1-1, with a tentative D call TRBD1 (5 bases). The CDR3 has 13 amino acids. Per the germline V gene, CDR1 is MNHNS and CDR2 is SASEGT. The ends were cut back, 2 bases at V and 5 bases at J, with 9 bases in the middle. This CDR3 reads CASSEIGGTEAFF. CDR3 nucleotide sequence: TGTGCCAGCAGTGAAATCGGGGGGACTGAAGCTTTCTTT.

V gene TRBV20-1 combines with J gene TRBJ1-5; unclear D gene. This CDR3 has 14 amino acids. Per the germline V gene, CDR1 is DFQATT and CDR2 is SNEGSKA (reference sequence). With 3 bases removed from V and 2 bases from J, the gap between germline ends came to 11 bases. CDR3 sequence reads: CSASRGGGNQPQHF. CDR3 nucleotides: TGCAGTGCTAGTCGGGGAGGCGGCAATCAGCCCCAGCATTTT.

V and J are TRBV7-2 and TRBJ2-3, with TRBD1 identical over 9 bases. The V gene's germline CDR1 is SGHTA and CDR2 FQGNSA. J lost 1 base, V lost 2 bases, and 4 bases had no gene match. This CDR3 is built from 16 residues. This chain's CDR3 is CASSLMGQGGTDTQYF. The CDR3 bases are TGTGCCAGCAGCTTAATGGGACAGGGAGGCACAGATACGCAGTATTTT.

This chain connects TRBV10-1 to TRBJ1-5, with 8 bases identical to TRBD1. There are 14 residues in the CDR3. J was trimmed by 5 bases and V by 4 bases; bases with no gene match: 4. Germline lookup yields CDR1 WNHNN and CDR2 SYGVQD (reference sequence). The chain's CDR3 is CASSAGQGDQPQHF. The CDR3 DNA is TGCGCCAGCAGTGCTGGACAGGGCGATCAGCCCCAGCATTTT.

The rearrangement uses TRBV11-2 and TRBJ2-3; D may be TRBD2 (6 bases). V shed 3 bases and J shed 3 bases, with 16 bases lying between them. CDR3 length: 16 amino acids. CDR1 is SGHAT, CDR2 FQNNGV, per germline. The CDR3 DNA reads as TGTGCCAGCAGCTTTTTGGAGGGCCGGGGTACAGATACGCAGTATTTT. As protein: CASSFLEGRGTDTQYF.

The CDR3 here is CASSDRGNRGYTF. The CDR3 DNA reads as TGCGCCAGCAGCGACAGGGGAAATCGTGGCTACACCTTC. The chain is built from TRBV5-1 and TRBJ1-2; 8 nucleotides match TRBD1. V dropped 4 bases and J dropped 7; count of bases not matched to a gene: 6. This CDR3 is built from 13 residues. The germline V gene encodes CDR1 SGHRS and CDR2 YFSETQ.

The chain combines TRBV13 with TRBJ1-6; 7 nucleotides line up with TRBD1. The CDR3 extends over 20 amino acids. V lost 4 bases and J lost 5; bases outside the gene matches: 20. Germline CDR1 reads PRHDT; CDR2 reads FYEKMQ (reference sequence). The DNA of the CDR3 is TGTGCCAGCAGCTCCTCACGGGTAAAGGGGGCGGATCGGCATAATTCACCCCTCCACTTT. It is translated as CASSSSRVKGADRHNSPLHF.

The V call is TRBV15, the J call TRBJ1-5; a weak D match, TRBD1 (5 bases). V lost 8 bases and J lost 8, with 13 bases in between. In germline, CDR1 is LNHNV, CDR2 YYDKDF (reference sequence). The CDR3 contains 12 residues. The CDR3 region is CATGTAAKPQHF. The CDR3 DNA is TGTGCCACCGGGACTGCGGCGAAGCCCCAGCATTTT.

The rearrangement uses TRBV29-1 and TRBJ2-7; perhaps TRBD1 as D (6 bases). The CDR3 sequence is 13 residues long. Germline V gives CDR1 SQVTM, CDR2 ANQGSEA. With 6 bases removed from V and 4 bases from J, the gap between germline ends came to 16 bases. The CDR3 loop reads CSVAGGQGYEQYF. In DNA form, the CDR3 reads TGCAGCGTCGCCGGCGGGCAGGGGTACGAGCAGTACTTC.

This clone was observed once. J is TRBJ2-3 and V is TRBV7-3; 10 bases fit TRBD2. V trimming: 7 bases; J trimming: 9 bases; junction bases outside the gene matches: 13. Germline assignment: CDR1 SGHTA and CDR2 FQGTGA. The CDR3 sequence is 15 residues long. The CDR3 sequence is CASIAERGGVWTQYF. CDR3 in DNA: TGTGCCAGCATCGCCGAGCGGGGGGGCGTTTGGACGCAGTATTTT.

This chain joins TRBV21-1 and TRBJ1-5; the listed D gene, TRBD1, was not tested against the DNA. TRBV21-1 is assigned pseudogene status. The CDR3 is 12 residues long. CDR3 sequence (DNA): TGTGCCAGCAGCAGTTACAGGGGTCCCCAGCATTTT. Amino acids: CASSSYRGPQHF.

This clone was seen once. The chain combines TRBV19 with TRBJ1-6, with a tentative D call TRBD1 (5 bases). Germline V gene data show CDR1 as LNHDA and CDR2 as SQIVND (reference sequence). CDR3 size: 15 residues. Trimming removed 4 bases at V and 6 bases at J, with 13 bases between. Here the CDR3 reads CASSKGIGRNSPLHF. CDR3 DNA sequence: TGTGCCAGTAGTAAGGGGATCGGGCGTAATTCACCCCTCCACTTT.

The chain combines TRBV18 with TRBJ1-1; the match to TRBD1 covers 9 bases. The germline V gene encodes CDR1 KGHSH and CDR2 LQKENI. There are 15 residues in the CDR3. Trimming took 4 bases from V and 3 from J; bases not matched to a gene: 6. The CDR3 bases are TGTGCCAGCTCACAGGGACAGGGTTGGTACACTGAAGCTTTCTTT. Encoded protein: CASSQGQGWYTEAFF.